This TCR beta chain was observed in a study of CD4 T cells in relation to SARS-CoV-2 and coronaviruses. V dropped 0 bases and J dropped 1 base, with 13 bases sitting between them. Germline CDR1 KGHDR, CDR2 SFDVKD. This CDR3 has 17 residues. Assay used: immunoSEQ multiplex PCR; TCRdb lists only in-frame clones, some missing. The data show some 40,000 clones, 80% to 90% seen once. The sample was memory CD4+ T cells from PBMCs. This TCR was sampled from an adult with COVID-19. The chain couples TRBV24-1 to TRBJ2-3, with a possible D match to TRBD1 (6 bases). CDR3 DNA sequence: TGTGCCACCAGTGATTTGCCCCGGGACACCCGCACAGATACGCAGTATTTT. It yields the protein CATSDLPRDTRTDTQYF.